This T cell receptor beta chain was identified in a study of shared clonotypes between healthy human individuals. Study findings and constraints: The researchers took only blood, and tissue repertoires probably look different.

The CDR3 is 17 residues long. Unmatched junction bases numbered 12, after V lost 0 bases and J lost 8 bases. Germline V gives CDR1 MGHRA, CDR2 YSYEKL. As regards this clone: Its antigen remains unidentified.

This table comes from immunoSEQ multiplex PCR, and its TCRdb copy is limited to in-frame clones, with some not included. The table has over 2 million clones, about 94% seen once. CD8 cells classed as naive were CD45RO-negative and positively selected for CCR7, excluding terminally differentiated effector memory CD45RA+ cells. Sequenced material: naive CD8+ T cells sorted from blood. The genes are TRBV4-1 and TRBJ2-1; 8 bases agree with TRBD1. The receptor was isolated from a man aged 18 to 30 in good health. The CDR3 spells CASSQDGAGGEDDEQFF. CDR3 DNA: TGCGCCAGCAGCCAAGATGGCGCAGGGGGCGAAGACGATGAGCAGTTCTTC.